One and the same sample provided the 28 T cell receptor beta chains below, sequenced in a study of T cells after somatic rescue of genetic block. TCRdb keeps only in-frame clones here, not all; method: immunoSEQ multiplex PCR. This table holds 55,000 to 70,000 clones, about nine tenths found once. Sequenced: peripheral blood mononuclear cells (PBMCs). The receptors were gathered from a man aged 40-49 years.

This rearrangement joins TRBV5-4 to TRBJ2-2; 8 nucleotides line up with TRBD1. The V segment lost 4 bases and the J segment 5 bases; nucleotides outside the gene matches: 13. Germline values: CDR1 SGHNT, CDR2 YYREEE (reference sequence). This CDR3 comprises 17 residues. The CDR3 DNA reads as TGTGCCAGCAGCACCTCTTTCCAGGGGGCGGGGACCGGGGAGCTGTTTTTT. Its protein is CASSTSFQGAGTGELFF.

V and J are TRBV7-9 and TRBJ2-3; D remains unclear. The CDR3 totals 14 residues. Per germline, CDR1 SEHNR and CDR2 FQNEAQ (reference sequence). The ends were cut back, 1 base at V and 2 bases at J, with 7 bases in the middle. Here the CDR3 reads CASSLVVNTDTQYF. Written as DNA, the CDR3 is TGTGCCAGCAGCTTAGTGGTTAACACAGATACGCAGTATTTT.

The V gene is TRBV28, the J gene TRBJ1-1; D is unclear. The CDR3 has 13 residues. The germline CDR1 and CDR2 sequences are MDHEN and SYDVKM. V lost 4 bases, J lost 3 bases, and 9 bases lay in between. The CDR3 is CASSSGGHTEAFF. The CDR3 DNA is TGTGCCAGCAGTTCCGGTGGGCACACTGAAGCTTTCTTT.

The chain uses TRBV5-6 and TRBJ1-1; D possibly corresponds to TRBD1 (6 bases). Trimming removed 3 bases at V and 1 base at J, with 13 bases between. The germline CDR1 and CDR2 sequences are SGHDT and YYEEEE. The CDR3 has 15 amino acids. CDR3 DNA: TGTGCCAGCAGCTGGATGGACAGACCGAACACTGAAGCTTTCTTT. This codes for CASSWMDRPNTEAFF.

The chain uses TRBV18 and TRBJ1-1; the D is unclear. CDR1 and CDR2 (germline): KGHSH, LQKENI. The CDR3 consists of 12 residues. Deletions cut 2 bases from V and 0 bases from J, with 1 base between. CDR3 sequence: CASSPMNTEAFF. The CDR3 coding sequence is TGTGCCAGCTCACCAATGAACACTGAAGCTTTCTTT.

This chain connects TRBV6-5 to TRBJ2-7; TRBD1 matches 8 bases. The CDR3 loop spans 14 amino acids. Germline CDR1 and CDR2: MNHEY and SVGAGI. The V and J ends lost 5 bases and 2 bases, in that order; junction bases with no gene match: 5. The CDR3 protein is CASSKGQEPYEQYF. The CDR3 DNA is TGTGCCAGCAGTAAGGGACAGGAACCCTACGAGCAGTACTTC.

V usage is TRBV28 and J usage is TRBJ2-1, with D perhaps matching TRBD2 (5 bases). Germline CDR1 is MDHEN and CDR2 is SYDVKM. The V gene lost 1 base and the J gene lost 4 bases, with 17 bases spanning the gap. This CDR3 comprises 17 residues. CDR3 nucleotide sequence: TGTGCCAGCAGTTTATCCCTCCTCTACCGGGATTACAATGAGCAGTTCTTC. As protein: CASSLSLLYRDYNEQFF.

The CDR3 sequence: CASSQPTDSFYYGYTF. DNA of the CDR3: TGTGCCAGCAGCCAGCCGACGGACAGCTTCTACTATGGCTACACCTTC. The chain couples TRBV4-2 to TRBJ1-2; possible D gene TRBD1, 6 bases. This CDR3 contains 16 residues. Trimming took off 3 bases at V and 3 bases at J, with 17 bases between the two ends. Germline-derived CDR1 and CDR2 are LGHNA and YNFKEQ.

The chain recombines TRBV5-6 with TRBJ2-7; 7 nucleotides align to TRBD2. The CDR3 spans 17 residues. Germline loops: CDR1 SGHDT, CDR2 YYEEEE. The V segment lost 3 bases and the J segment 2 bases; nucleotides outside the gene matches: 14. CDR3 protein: CASSSFSLGTTTYEQYF. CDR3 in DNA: TGTGCCAGCAGCTCATTTAGTTTGGGGACTACCACCTACGAGCAGTACTTC.

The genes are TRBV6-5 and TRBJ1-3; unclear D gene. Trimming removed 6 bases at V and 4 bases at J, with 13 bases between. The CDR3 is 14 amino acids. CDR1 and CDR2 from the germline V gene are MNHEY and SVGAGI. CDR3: CASSPYSSGNTIYF. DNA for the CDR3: TGTGCCAGCAGCCCATACTCGTCGGGAAACACCATATATTTT.

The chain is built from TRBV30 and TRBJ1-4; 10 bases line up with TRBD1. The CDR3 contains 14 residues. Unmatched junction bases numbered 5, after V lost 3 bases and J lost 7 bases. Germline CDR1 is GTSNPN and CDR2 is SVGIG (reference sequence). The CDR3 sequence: CAWRSGQGSEKLFF. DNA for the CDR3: TGTGCCTGGAGATCGGGACAGGGGAGTGAAAAACTGTTTTTT.

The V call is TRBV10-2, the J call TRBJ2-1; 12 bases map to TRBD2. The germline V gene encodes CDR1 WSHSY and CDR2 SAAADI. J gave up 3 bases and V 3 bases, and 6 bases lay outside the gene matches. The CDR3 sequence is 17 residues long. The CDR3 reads CASSDTTSGGRYNEQFF. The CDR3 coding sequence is TGCGCCAGCAGTGATACGACTAGCGGGGGCCGCTACAATGAGCAGTTCTTC.

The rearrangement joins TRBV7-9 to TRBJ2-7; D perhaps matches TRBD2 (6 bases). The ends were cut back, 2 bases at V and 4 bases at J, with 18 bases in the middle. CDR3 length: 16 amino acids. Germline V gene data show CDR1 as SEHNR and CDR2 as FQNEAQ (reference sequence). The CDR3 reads CASSLWRDLDTYEQYF. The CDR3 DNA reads TGTGCCAGCAGCTTATGGAGGGACCTCGATACTTACGAGCAGTACTTC. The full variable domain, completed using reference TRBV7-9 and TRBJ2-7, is DTGVSQNPRHKITKRGQNVTFRCDPISEHNRLYWYRQTLGQGPEFLTYFQNEAQLEKSRLLSDRFSAERPKGSFSTLEIQRTEQGDSAMYLCASSLWRDLDTYEQYFGPGTRLTVT.

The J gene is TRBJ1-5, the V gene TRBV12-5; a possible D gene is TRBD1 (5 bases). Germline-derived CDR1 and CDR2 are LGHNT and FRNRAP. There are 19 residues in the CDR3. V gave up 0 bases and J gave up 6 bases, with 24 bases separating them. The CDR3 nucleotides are TGTGCTAGTGGTTTGGTACGAAGCAGGGAGTCGATTAATTCTCAGCCCCAGCATTTT. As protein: CASGLVRSRESINSQPQHF.

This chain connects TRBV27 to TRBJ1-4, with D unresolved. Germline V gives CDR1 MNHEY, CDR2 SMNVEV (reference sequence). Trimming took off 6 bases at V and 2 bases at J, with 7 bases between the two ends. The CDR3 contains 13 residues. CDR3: CASSLRTNEKLFF. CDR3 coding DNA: TGTGCCAGCAGCTTGAGGACTAATGAAAAACTGTTTTTT.

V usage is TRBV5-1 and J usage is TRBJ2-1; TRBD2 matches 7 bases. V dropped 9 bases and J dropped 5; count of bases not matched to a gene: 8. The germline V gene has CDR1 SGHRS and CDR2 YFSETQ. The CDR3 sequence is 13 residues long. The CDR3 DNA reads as TGCGCCACCGGGGGAGGGGCTAACAATGAGCAGTTCTTC. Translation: CATGGGANNEQFF.

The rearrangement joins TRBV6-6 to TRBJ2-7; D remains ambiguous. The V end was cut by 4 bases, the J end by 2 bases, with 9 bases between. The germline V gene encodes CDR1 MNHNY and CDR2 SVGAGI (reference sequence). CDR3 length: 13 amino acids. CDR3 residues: CASSSQRPYEQYF. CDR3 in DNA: TGTGCCAGCAGTTCCCAGCGACCCTACGAGCAGTACTTC.

In nucleotides, the CDR3 is TGTGCCAGCAGTTACCCCTGTACGGGTCTGTCTTGCGAGCAGTACTTC. Translation: CASSYPCTGLSCEQYF. The chain joins TRBV6-6 to TRBJ2-7, with D uncertain. V shed 2 bases and J shed 6 bases, with 20 bases lying between them. The CDR3 totals 16 residues. CDR1 is MNHNY, CDR2 SVGAGI, per germline (reference sequence).

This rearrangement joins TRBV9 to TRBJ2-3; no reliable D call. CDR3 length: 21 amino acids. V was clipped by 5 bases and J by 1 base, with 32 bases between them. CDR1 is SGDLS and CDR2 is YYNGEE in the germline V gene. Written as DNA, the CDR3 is TGTGCCAGCAGGGCCCAGCCCGGTGATAGAGGAACGAGGATAGGCACAGATACGCAGTATTTT. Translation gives CASRAQPGDRGTRIGTDTQYF.

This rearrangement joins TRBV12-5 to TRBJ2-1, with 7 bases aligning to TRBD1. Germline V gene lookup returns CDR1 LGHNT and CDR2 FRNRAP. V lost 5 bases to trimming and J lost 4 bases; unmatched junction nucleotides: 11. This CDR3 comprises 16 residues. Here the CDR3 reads CASGLAGTATYNEQFF. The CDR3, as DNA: TGTGCTAGTGGTCTCGCCGGGACAGCGACATACAATGAGCAGTTCTTC.

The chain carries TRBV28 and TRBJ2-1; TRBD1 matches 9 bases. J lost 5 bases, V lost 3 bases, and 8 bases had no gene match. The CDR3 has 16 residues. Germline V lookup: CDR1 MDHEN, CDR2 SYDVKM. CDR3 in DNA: TGTGCCAGCAGTTTTTATGGACAGGGGATCCACAATGAGCAGTTCTTC. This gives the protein CASSFYGQGIHNEQFF.

The CDR3 DNA sequence: TGTGCCAGCTCTACGACAGGGGGGGCCTACAATGAGCAGTTCTTC. Amino acids: CASSTTGGAYNEQFF. This rearrangement joins TRBV18 to TRBJ2-1, with TRBD1 identical over 9 bases. In germline, CDR1 is KGHSH, CDR2 LQKENI. V was clipped by 6 bases and J by 2 bases; unmatched bases: 5. The CDR3 loop spans 15 amino acids.

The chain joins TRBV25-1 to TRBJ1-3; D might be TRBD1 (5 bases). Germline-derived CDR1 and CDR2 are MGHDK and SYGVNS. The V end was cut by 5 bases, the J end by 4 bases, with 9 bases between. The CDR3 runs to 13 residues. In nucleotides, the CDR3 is TGTGCCAGCAGTCTGAGACAGGGAAACACCATATATTTT. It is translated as CASSLRQGNTIYF.

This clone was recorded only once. CDR3 sequence reads: CASSQDGPAEQYF. CDR3 nucleotides: TGTGCCAGCAGCCAAGACGGGCCCGCCGAGCAGTACTTC. The rearrangement links TRBV14 to TRBJ2-7; D is undetermined. The germline gives CDR1 SGHDN, CDR2 FVKESK. V was shortened by 0 bases and J by 6 bases, with 9 bases between the two germline ends. CDR3 length equals 13 residues.

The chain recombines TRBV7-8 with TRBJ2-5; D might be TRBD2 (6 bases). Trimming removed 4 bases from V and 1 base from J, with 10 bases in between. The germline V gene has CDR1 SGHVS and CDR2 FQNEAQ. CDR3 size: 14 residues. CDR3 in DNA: TGTGCCAGCAGCTGGCGGGGAGTCCAAGAGACCCAGTACTTC. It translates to CASSWRGVQETQYF.

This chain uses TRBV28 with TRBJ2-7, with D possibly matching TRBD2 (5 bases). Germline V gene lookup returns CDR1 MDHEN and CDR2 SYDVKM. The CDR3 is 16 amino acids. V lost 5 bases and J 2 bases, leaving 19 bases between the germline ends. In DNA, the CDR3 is TGTGCCAGCAGTCCCCCCCCTAGGGAGACTACCTACGAGCAGTACTTC. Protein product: CASSPPPRETTYEQYF.

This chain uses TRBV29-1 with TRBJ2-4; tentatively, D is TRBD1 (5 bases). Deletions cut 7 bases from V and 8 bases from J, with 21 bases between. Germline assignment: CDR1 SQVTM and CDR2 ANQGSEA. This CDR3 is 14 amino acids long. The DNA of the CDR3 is TGCAGCGCCGCTGGGGCTCGTGAAGTAGACATTCAGTACTTC. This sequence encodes CSAAGAREVDIQYF. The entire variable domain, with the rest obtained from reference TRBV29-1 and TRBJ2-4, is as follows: SAVISQKPSRDICQRGTSLTIQCQVDSQVTMMFWYRQQPGQSLTLIATANQGSEATYESGFVIDKFPISRPNLTFSTLTVSNMSPEDSSIYLCSAAGAREVDIQYFGAGTRLSVL.

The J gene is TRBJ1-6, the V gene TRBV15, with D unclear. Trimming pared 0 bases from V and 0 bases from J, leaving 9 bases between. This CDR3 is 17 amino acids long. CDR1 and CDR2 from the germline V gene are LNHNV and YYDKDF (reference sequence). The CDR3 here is CATSREGTSSYNSPLHF. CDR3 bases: TGTGCCACCAGCAGAGAGGGAACCAGCTCCTATAATTCACCCCTCCACTTT.